Below, 13 T cell receptor beta chains from the same sample are listed, as sequenced in a study of blood T cell repertoires in COVID-19. Repertoires were generated with immunoSEQ multiplex PCR, while TCRdb's copy carries only in-frame clones and drops some. The sample includes a few hundred thousand clones, roughly 84% of them seen just once. Material for sequencing was peripheral blood. The receptors stem from a human donor in a cohort sampled during active COVID-19.

V is TRBV18 and J is TRBJ2-7; TRBD1 aligns across 12 bases. There are 14 residues in the CDR3. Germline CDR1 reads KGHSH; CDR2 reads LQKENI. With 3 bases clipped from V and 6 bases from J, the junction kept 3 bases outside the gene matches. The CDR3 DNA reads as TGTGCCAGCTCACCCCGGGACAGGGGGCGCGAGCAGTACTTC. This sequence encodes CASSPRDRGREQYF.

The CDR3 is CASSPAGGATYEQYF. CDR3 DNA sequence: TGTGCCAGCAGCCCGGCGGGGGGAGCTACCTACGAGCAGTACTTC. The chain links TRBV5-6 to TRBJ2-7; TRBD2 agrees at 8 bases. Germline CDR1 reads SGHDT; CDR2 reads YYEEEE. The CDR3 has 15 residues. Unmatched junction bases numbered 8, after V lost 4 bases and J lost 2 bases.

The sample holds a few counts of this clone. This chain connects TRBV7-2 to TRBJ2-3; 11 bases agree with TRBD2. Germline trimming cut 5 bases from V and 1 base from J; bases unmatched to any gene: 14. CDR3 length equals 19 residues. In germline, CDR1 is SGHTA, CDR2 FQGNSA. CDR3 sequence reads: CASSMTGTSGRSGTDTQYF. The CDR3 region has the DNA TGTGCCAGCAGCATGACCGGGACTAGCGGAAGAAGCGGCACAGATACGCAGTATTTT.

The chain couples TRBV19 to TRBJ2-3; D perhaps matches TRBD2 (6 bases). This CDR3 comprises 16 residues. Germline V gene sequence: CDR1 LNHDA, CDR2 SQIVND (reference sequence). V gave up 3 bases and J gave up 5 bases, with 18 bases separating them. Written as DNA, the CDR3 is TGTGCCAGTAGTATTACGGGACTGGGATCGGGAGATACGCAGTATTTT. Encoded protein: CASSITGLGSGDTQYF.

This chain joins TRBV18 and TRBJ1-1; 10 bases fit TRBD1. Germline trimming cut 3 bases from V and 1 base from J; bases unmatched to any gene: 5. The CDR3 has 16 amino acids. CDR1 and CDR2 (germline): KGHSH, LQKENI. The CDR3, as DNA: TGTGCCAGCTCACCCGAAGGGACAGGGGCGAACACTGAAGCTTTCTTT. This encodes CASSPEGTGANTEAFF.

CDR3 amino acids: CASSSDRTYGYTF. CDR3 DNA: TGCGCCAGCAGCTCCGACAGGACATATGGCTACACCTTC. The chain carries TRBV5-1 and TRBJ1-2; D may be TRBD1 (6 bases). Between the trimmed V and J ends, which lost 3 bases and 5 bases, there was a span of 11 bases. The germline V gene encodes CDR1 SGHRS and CDR2 YFSETQ. This CDR3 contains 13 residues.

This clone has only one observation. This rearrangement joins TRBV19 to TRBJ2-7; D remains unclear. The length of the CDR3 is 14 residues. V lost 3 bases and J 0 bases, leaving 9 bases between the germline ends. In germline, CDR1 is LNHDA, CDR2 SQIVND (reference sequence). CDR3 sequence reads: CASSMNRISYEQYF. The CDR3 DNA follows: TGTGCCAGTAGTATGAACAGAATCTCCTACGAGCAGTACTTC.

The chain joins TRBV12-3 or TRBV12-4 to TRBJ2-7; maybe TRBD2 (5 bases). This CDR3 is 13 amino acids long. The V end was cut by 3 bases, the J end by 4 bases, with 10 bases between. CDR3 loop: CASSFRRGYEQYF. In DNA form, the CDR3 reads TGTGCCAGCAGTTTCAGGAGAGGGTACGAGCAGTACTTC.

This clone was observed once. The chain is built from TRBV5-8 and TRBJ1-1, with 7 bases that match TRBD1. The J segment lost 0 bases and the V segment lost 4 bases, leaving 6 bases of the junction unmatched. Germline V gene data show CDR1 as SGHTS and CDR2 as YDEGEE. CDR3 length equals 15 residues. The CDR3 DNA follows: TGTGCCAGCAGCCGAGGGACAGTTATGAACACTGAAGCTTTCTTT. As protein: CASSRGTVMNTEAFF.

This chain joins TRBV18 and TRBJ1-5; 7 positions agree with TRBD1. The CDR3 is made up of 15 amino acids. Germline V CDR1 and CDR2: KGHSH, LQKENI. V gave up 1 base and J gave up 6 bases; unmatched junction bases: 6. The CDR3, as DNA: TGTGCCAGCTCACCACAGGACAGGTCTGTTCAGCCCCAGCATTTT. Translation: CASSPQDRSVQPQHF.

The J gene is TRBJ1-2, the V gene TRBV6-5; a weak D match, TRBD1 (6 bases). The germline gives CDR1 MNHEY, CDR2 SVGAGI. CDR3 length equals 13 residues. V was cut by 6 bases and J by 4 bases, with 12 bases left in between. This chain's CDR3 is CASRTGTSYGYTF. The CDR3, as DNA: TGTGCCAGCAGGACCGGGACATCCTATGGCTACACCTTC.

This clone has only a few counts. V is TRBV24-1 and J is TRBJ1-6; 7 positions match TRBD1. The V gene's germline CDR1 is KGHDR and CDR2 SFDVKD. V shed 5 bases, J shed 7 bases, and the junction held 7 bases outside the gene matches. The CDR3 totals 15 residues. CDR3 sequence: CATSGRGLENSPLHF. The CDR3 DNA is TGTGCCACCAGTGGGAGGGGGCTAGAGAATTCACCCCTCCACTTT.

The chain combines TRBV5-4 with TRBJ1-1; tentative D call: TRBD1 (5 bases). With 0 bases removed from V and 7 bases from J, the gap between germline ends came to 19 bases. The germline V gene encodes CDR1 SGHNT and CDR2 YYREEE (reference sequence). CDR3 length equals 16 residues. In DNA form, the CDR3 reads TGTGCCAGCAGCTTGGAGGGACGGAGGGTCGGGGTTGAAGCTTTCTTT. Translated, it gives CASSLEGRRVGVEAFF.